This entry lists 23 T cell receptor beta chains sequenced from one sample in a study of cytomegalovirus exposure and HLA in healthy donors. Primers: 60 Vbeta forward and 13 Jbeta reverse. Sequencing was performed with immunoSEQ multiplex PCR; in TCRdb, only in-frame clones are kept and a portion is missing. The table records about 130,000 clones, 83% of them present only once. Sequencing used PBMCs. All receptors come from a woman between 40 and 55 years old in good health and CMV-seropositive.

This clone was observed a handful of times. The J gene is TRBJ2-2, the V gene TRBV18; no clear D gene. V gave up 5 bases and J gave up 4 bases, with 11 bases separating them. CDR1 and CDR2 from the germline V gene are KGHSH and LQKENI. The CDR3 runs to 14 residues. CDR3 residues: CASSSISGTGELFF. The CDR3 nucleotides are TGTGCCAGCTCATCGATATCCGGCACCGGGGAGCTGTTTTTT.

The CDR3 here is CASSLARANTEAFF. In nucleotides, the CDR3 is TGTGCCAGCAGTTTAGCCAGGGCGAACACTGAAGCTTTCTTT. The chain joins TRBV28 to TRBJ1-1; a possible D gene is TRBD1 (5 bases). Trimming took 2 bases from V and 1 from J, leaving 8 bases between them. This CDR3 has 14 residues. Germline CDR1 and CDR2: MDHEN and SYDVKM.

The genes are TRBV7-9 and TRBJ2-3; 9 bases match TRBD2. Germline trimming cut 5 bases from V and 4 bases from J; bases unmatched to any gene: 7. CDR3 length: 15 amino acids. Germline loops: CDR1 SEHNR, CDR2 FQNEAQ (reference sequence). CDR3 residues: CASSQLAGVADTQYF. The CDR3 bases are TGTGCCAGCAGCCAGTTAGCGGGAGTTGCAGATACGCAGTATTTT.

The chain couples TRBV11-2 to TRBJ2-1, with D tentatively TRBD2 (6 bases). Trimming pared 4 bases from V and 1 base from J, leaving 14 bases between. Germline V CDR1 and CDR2: SGHAT, FQNNGV. The CDR3 is made up of 16 amino acids. The CDR3 is CASSSKGRGSYNEQFF. The CDR3 DNA follows: TGTGCCAGCAGCTCCAAGGGACGGGGGTCCTACAATGAGCAGTTCTTC.

The V call is TRBV6-5, the J call TRBJ1-1; D possibly corresponds to TRBD1 (5 bases). This CDR3 is built from 13 residues. Looked up from germline, CDR1 is MNHEY and CDR2 is SVGAGI. V lost 4 bases and J lost 4, with 10 bases in between. The DNA for the CDR3 is TGTGCCAGCAGTTTTAGGGGAATCACTGAAGCTTTCTTT. Its protein product is CASSFRGITEAFF.

The gene calls are TRBV5-4 and TRBJ1-2; the match to TRBD1 covers 7 bases. Germline V gene lookup returns CDR1 SGHNT and CDR2 YYREEE (reference sequence). CDR3 length: 14 residues. The CDR3 DNA follows: TGTGCTATAGGACCTCTGACAGGGAGCTATGGCTACACCTTC. Translating it yields CAIGPLTGSYGYTF.

The chain recombines TRBV11-2 with TRBJ2-3, with 7 bases identical to TRBD2. The CDR3 runs to 15 residues. CDR1 and CDR2 from the germline V gene are SGHAT and FQNNGV. V lost 1 base, J lost 4 bases, and 5 bases stayed unmatched. The CDR3 region is CASSLGGRSPDTQYF. For the CDR3, the DNA is TGTGCCAGCAGCTTAGGCGGGAGAAGTCCAGATACGCAGTATTTT.

The V call is TRBV5-1, the J call TRBJ2-5; D is perhaps TRBD2 (6 bases). The germline V gene encodes CDR1 SGHRS and CDR2 YFSETQ. Deletions cut 2 bases from V and 9 bases from J, with 23 bases between. The CDR3 runs 16 residues. The CDR3 protein is CASSFASSENHRAQYF. Here the CDR3 DNA reads TGCGCCAGCAGCTTTGCCTCTAGCGAGAATCATCGGGCCCAGTACTTC.

Of note for this clone: At one boundary the junction diverges from the germline segment, which might be a read error. The CDR3 is CAGSQVTSGSYNEQFF. As DNA, the CDR3 is TGCGCCGGCAGCCAAGTTACGAGCGGGAGTTACAATGAGCAGTTCTTC. The chain carries TRBV4-1 and TRBJ2-1; 8 bases match TRBD2. This CDR3 has 16 amino acids. Germline V lookup: CDR1 MGHRA, CDR2 YSYEKL.

This rearrangement joins TRBV7-9 to TRBJ2-5; the match to TRBD2 covers 9 bases. J lost 11 bases, V lost 4 bases, and 14 bases had no gene match. Germline CDR1 and CDR2: SEHNR and FQNEAQ (reference sequence). This CDR3 spans 15 amino acids. The CDR3 loop is CASSSKLSGRREQYF. CDR3 bases: TGTGCCAGCAGCTCCAAGCTTAGCGGGAGAAGGGAGCAGTACTTC.

The V and J genes are TRBV9 and TRBJ2-2; TRBD2 matches at 13 bases. V lost 0 bases, J lost 3 bases, and 5 bases stayed unmatched. Germline V gives CDR1 SGDLS, CDR2 YYNGEE. The CDR3 is made up of 18 amino acids. The CDR3 nucleotides are TGTGCCAGCAGCGTAGGGGGACTAGCGGGATTGGACACCGGGGAGCTGTTTTTT. This encodes CASSVGGLAGLDTGELFF.

This clone has a single count. The chain recombines TRBV30 with TRBJ1-5, with D tentatively TRBD1 (5 bases). Trimming took 5 bases from V and 11 from J, leaving 19 bases between them. The germline V gene has CDR1 GTSNPN and CDR2 SVGIG (reference sequence). The CDR3 spans 13 residues. This CDR3 is CAWGRGRDGAQHF. CDR3 DNA sequence: TGTGCCTGGGGGCGGGGCAGGGATGGGGCCCAGCATTTT.

The gene calls are TRBV5-1 and TRBJ2-1; weak D call: TRBD2 (5 bases). Germline assignment: CDR1 SGHRS and CDR2 YFSETQ. Trimming pared 0 bases from V and 14 bases from J, leaving 15 bases between. This CDR3 is 13 amino acids long. The CDR3 nucleotides read TGCGCCAGCAGCTTGGCCAAAGAGGCGGGTGAGTTCTTC. Its translation is CASSLAKEAGEFF.

V and J are TRBV5-1 and TRBJ2-2; no definite D call. V lost 2 bases and J 5 bases, leaving 13 bases between the germline ends. Germline V gene sequence: CDR1 SGHRS, CDR2 YFSETQ. The CDR3 consists of 15 residues. The CDR3 nucleotides read TGCGCCAGCAGCTTTGGGCAAGCTGAAACCGGGGAGCTGTTTTTT. It yields the protein CASSFGQAETGELFF.

The chain couples TRBV15 to TRBJ1-2, with D unresolved. The germline V gene has CDR1 LNHNV and CDR2 YYDKDF (reference sequence). V lost 1 base and J 8 bases, leaving 11 bases between the germline ends. The CDR3 has 13 amino acids. The CDR3 sequence is CATSRGRVGGYTF. CDR3 sequence (DNA): TGTGCCACCAGCAGAGGGCGGGTCGGGGGCTACACCTTC.

CDR3 DNA sequence: TGTGCCAGCAGCTTACGCCGGGACAACAATGAGCAGTTCTTC. Amino acids: CASSLRRDNNEQFF. This chain joins TRBV7-2 and TRBJ2-1, with a possible D match to TRBD1 (6 bases). With 2 bases removed from V and 5 bases from J, the gap between germline ends came to 10 bases. CDR1 and CDR2 (germline): SGHTA, FQGNSA. The CDR3 contains 14 residues.

The V and J genes are TRBV19 and TRBJ2-3, with 7 bases matching TRBD2. The CDR3 is 16 amino acids. Germline loops: CDR1 LNHDA, CDR2 SQIVND (reference sequence). Trimming cost V 6 bases and J 1 base; bases outside gene matches: 10. CDR3 loop: CASRFGRSKGTDTQYF. The DNA of the CDR3 is TGTGCCAGTAGATTCGGGAGGAGTAAAGGCACAGATACGCAGTATTTT.

V and J are TRBV6-5 and TRBJ2-3; D perhaps matches TRBD2 (5 bases). Germline lookup yields CDR1 MNHEY and CDR2 SVGAGI. The CDR3 extends over 15 amino acids. The ends were cut back, 6 bases at V and 3 bases at J, with 16 bases in the middle. In DNA, the CDR3 is TGTGCCAGCAGGATCGGGATTAGTTCGACAGATACGCAGTATTTT. This sequence encodes CASRIGISSTDTQYF.

This chain links TRBV29-1 with TRBJ2-3, with 12 positions matching TRBD2. J lost 4 bases, V lost 0 bases, and 8 bases had no gene match. Germline V gene lookup returns CDR1 SQVTM and CDR2 ANQGSEA. The CDR3 covers 17 residues. As DNA, the CDR3 is TGCAGCGTTGAAGACGCCGTGACTAGCGGGAGTCCAGATACGCAGTATTTT. Translation gives CSVEDAVTSGSPDTQYF.

The V and J genes are TRBV29-1 and TRBJ1-1, with TRBD1 as a possible D gene (5 bases). V was cut by 3 bases and J by 9 bases, with 14 bases left in between. Per the germline V gene, CDR1 is SQVTM and CDR2 is ANQGSEA. CDR3 length equals 12 residues. CDR3 protein: CSVEGQGYQAFF. DNA of the CDR3: TGCAGCGTTGAGGGGCAGGGTTATCAAGCTTTCTTT.

In this sample, this clone turned up once. The chain joins TRBV6-6 to TRBJ1-1, with a possible D match to TRBD1 (5 bases). The CDR3 covers 13 residues. Trimming left V 6 bases short and J 1 base short, with 9 bases between. Germline values: CDR1 MNHNY, CDR2 SVGAGI (reference sequence). The CDR3 DNA reads as TGTGCCAGCAGATCAGACAGGAACACTGAAGCTTTCTTT. Translation gives CASRSDRNTEAFF.

This clone has only a few counts. The rearrangement uses TRBV7-2 and TRBJ1-4; D possibly corresponds to TRBD1 (5 bases). Per the germline V gene, CDR1 is SGHTA and CDR2 is FQGNSA. The CDR3 totals 15 residues. With 5 bases removed from V and 1 base from J, the gap between germline ends came to 11 bases. The CDR3 bases are TGTGCCAGCAGCGTCCGCGGGGGAACTAATGAAAAACTGTTTTTT. Its protein product is CASSVRGGTNEKLFF.

The chain couples TRBV30 to TRBJ2-7, with 10 positions matching TRBD1. J gave up 5 bases and V 4 bases, and 5 bases lay outside the gene matches. This CDR3 comprises 13 residues. Per the germline V gene, CDR1 is GTSNPN and CDR2 is SVGIG (reference sequence). The CDR3 DNA follows: TGTGCCTGGAATTCCGGGACAGGGGACGAGCAGTACTTC. As protein: CAWNSGTGDEQYF. Full variable domain (rest looked up from reference TRBV30 and TRBJ2-7): SQTIHQWPATLVQPVGSPLSLECTVEGTSNPNLYWYRQAAGRGLQLLFYSVGIGQISSEVPQNLSASRPQDRQFILSSKKLLLSDSGFYLCAWNSGTGDEQYFGPGTRLTVT.